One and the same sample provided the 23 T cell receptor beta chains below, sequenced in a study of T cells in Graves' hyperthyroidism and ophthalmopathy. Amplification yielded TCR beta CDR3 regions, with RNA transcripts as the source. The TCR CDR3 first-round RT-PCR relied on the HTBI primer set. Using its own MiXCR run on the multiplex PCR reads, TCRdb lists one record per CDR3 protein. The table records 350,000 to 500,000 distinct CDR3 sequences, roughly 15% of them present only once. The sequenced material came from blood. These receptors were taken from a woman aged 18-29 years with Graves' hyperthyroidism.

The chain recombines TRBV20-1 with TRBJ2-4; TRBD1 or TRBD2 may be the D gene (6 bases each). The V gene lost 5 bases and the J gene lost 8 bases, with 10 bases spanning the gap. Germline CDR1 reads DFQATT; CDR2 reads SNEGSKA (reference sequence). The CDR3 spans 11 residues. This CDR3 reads CSAERGDIQYF. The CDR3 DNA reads TGCAGTGCTGAGAGGGGGGACATTCAGTACTTC.

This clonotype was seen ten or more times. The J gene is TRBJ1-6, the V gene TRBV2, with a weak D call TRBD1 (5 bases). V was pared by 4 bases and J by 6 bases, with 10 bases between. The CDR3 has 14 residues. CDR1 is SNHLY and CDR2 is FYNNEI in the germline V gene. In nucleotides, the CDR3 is TGTGCCAGCAGTGGAGGGACCAGTAATTCACCCCTCCACTTT. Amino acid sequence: CASSGGTSNSPLHF.

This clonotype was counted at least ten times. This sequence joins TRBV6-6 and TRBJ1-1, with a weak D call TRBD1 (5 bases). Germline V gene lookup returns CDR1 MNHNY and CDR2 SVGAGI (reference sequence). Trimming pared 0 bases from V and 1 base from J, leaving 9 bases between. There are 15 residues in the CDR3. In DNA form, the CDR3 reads TGTGCCAGCAGTTACTCGAGACAGACGAACACTGAAGCTTTCTTT. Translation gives CASSYSRQTNTEAFF.

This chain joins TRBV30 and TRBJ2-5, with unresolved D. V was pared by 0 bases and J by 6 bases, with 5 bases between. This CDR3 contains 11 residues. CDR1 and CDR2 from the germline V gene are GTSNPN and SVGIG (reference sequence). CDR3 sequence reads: CAWSVTQTQYF. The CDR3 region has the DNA TGTGCCTGGAGTGTAACCCAGACCCAGTACTTC. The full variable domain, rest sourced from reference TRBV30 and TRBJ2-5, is SQTIHQWPATLVQPVGSPLSLECTVEGTSNPNLYWYRQAAGRGLQLLFYSVGIGQISSEVPQNLSASRPQDRQFILSSKKLLLSDSGFYLCAWSVTQTQYFGPGTRLLVL.

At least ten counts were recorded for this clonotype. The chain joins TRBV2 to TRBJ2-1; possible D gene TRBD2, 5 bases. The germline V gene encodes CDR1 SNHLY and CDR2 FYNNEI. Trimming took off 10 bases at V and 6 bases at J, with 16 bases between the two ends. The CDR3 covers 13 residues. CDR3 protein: CATKTDSPNEQFF. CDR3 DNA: TGTGCCACCAAGACGGACTCACCCAATGAGCAGTTCTTC.

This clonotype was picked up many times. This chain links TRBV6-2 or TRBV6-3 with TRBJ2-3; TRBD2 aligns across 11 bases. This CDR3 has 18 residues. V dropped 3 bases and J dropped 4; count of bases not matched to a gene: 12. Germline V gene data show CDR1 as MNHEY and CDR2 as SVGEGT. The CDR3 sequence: CASSYTTSGATKADTQYF. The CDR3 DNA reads TGTGCCAGCAGTTATACGACTAGCGGGGCCACGAAGGCAGATACGCAGTATTTT.

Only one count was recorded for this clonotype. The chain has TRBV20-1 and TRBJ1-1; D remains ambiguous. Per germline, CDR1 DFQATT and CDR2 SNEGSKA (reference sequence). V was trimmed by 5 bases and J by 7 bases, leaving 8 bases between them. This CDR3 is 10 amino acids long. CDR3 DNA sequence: TGCAGTGCTGGGAGGATTGAAGCTTTCTTT. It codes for CSAGRIEAFF.

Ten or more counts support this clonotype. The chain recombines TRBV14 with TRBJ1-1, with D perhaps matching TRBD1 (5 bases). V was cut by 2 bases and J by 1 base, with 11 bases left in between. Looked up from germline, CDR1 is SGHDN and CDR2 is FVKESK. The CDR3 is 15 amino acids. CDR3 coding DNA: TGTGCCAGCAGCCAAAGGGGCGGCTGGAACACTGAAGCTTTCTTT. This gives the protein CASSQRGGWNTEAFF.

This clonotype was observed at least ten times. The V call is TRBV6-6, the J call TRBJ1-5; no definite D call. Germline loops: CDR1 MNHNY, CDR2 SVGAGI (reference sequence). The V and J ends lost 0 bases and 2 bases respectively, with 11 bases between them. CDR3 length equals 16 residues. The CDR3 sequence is CASSYSTGSRNQPQHF. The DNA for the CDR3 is TGTGCCAGCAGTTACTCGACGGGAAGTCGCAATCAGCCCCAGCATTTT.

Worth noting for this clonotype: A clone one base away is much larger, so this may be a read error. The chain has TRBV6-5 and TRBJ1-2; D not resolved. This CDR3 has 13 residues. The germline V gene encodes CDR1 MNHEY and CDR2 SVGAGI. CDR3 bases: TGTGCCAGCAGTTACTCGACTATCCATGGCTACGCCTTC. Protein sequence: CASSYSTIHGYAF.

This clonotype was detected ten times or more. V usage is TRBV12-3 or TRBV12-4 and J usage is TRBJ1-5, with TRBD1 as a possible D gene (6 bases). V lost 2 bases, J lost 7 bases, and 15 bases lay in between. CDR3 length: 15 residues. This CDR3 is CASSLSGATEQPQHF. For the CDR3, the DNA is TGTGCCAGCAGTTTATCAGGGGCGACGGAGCAGCCCCAGCATTTT.

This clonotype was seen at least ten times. For the CDR3, the DNA is TGTGCCAGCAGCCCATGGACTAGCGGCTACGAGCAGTACTTC. This sequence encodes CASSPWTSGYEQYF. V usage is TRBV3-1 and J usage is TRBJ2-7; TRBD2 matches 10 bases. Germline V gene data show CDR1 as LGHDT and CDR2 as YNNKEL (reference sequence). Trimming cost V 4 bases and J 3 bases; bases outside gene matches: 3. This CDR3 contains 14 residues.

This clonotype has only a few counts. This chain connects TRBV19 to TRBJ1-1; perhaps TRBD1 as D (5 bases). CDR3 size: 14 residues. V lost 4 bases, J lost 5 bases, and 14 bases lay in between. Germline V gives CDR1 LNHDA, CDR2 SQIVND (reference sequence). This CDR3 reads CASSTRGTRTEAFF. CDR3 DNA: TGTGCCAGTAGTACGCGTGGGACTAGGACTGAAGCTTTCTTT. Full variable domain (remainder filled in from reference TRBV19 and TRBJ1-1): DGGITQSPKYLFRKEGQNVTLSCEQNLNHDAMYWYRQDPGQGLRLIYYSQIVNDFQKGDIAEGYSVSREKKESFPLTVTSAQKNPTAFYLCASSTRGTRTEAFFGQGTRLTVV.

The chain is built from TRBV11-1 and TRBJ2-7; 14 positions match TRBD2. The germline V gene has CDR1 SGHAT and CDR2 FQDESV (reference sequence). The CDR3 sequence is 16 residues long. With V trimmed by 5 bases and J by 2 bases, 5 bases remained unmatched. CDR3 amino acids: CASSRGLAGGPYEQYF. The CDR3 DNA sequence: TGTGCCAGCAGCCGAGGACTAGCGGGAGGACCCTACGAGCAGTACTTC. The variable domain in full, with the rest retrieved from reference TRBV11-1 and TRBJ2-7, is EAEVAQSPRYKITEKSQAVAFWCDPISGHATLYWYRQILGQGPELLVQFQDESVVDDSQLPKDRFSAERLKGVDSTLKIQPAELGDSAMYLCASSRGLAGGPYEQYFGPGTRLTVT.

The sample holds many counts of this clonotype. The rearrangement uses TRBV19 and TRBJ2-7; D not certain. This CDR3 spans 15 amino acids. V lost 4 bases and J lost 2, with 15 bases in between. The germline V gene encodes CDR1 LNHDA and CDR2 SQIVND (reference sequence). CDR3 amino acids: CASSTTGPWTYEQYF. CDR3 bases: TGTGCCAGTAGTACCACCGGCCCGTGGACCTACGAGCAGTACTTC.

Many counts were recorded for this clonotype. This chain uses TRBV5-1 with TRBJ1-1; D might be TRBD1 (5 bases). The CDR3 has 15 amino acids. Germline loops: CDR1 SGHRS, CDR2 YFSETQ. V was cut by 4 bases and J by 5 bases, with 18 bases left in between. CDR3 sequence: CASSPRNGRDTEAFF. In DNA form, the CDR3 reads TGCGCCAGCAGCCCCCGCAATGGCAGGGATACTGAAGCTTTCTTT.

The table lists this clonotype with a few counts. CDR3 nucleotides: TGCAGTGCTAGAAGGACAGGGGGCTTCTATGGCTACACCTTC. This gives the protein CSARRTGGFYGYTF. V usage is TRBV20-1 and J usage is TRBJ1-2, with TRBD1 matching over 11 bases. The CDR3 contains 14 residues. Germline V lookup: CDR1 DFQATT, CDR2 SNEGSKA (reference sequence). With V trimmed by 2 bases and J by 4 bases, 3 bases remained unmatched.

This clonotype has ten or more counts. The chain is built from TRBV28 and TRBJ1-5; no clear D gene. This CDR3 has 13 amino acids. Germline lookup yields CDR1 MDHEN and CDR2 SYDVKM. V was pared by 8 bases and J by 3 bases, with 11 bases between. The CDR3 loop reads CASGGGYNQPQHF. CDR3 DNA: TGTGCCAGCGGCGGAGGCTACAATCAGCCCCAGCATTTT.

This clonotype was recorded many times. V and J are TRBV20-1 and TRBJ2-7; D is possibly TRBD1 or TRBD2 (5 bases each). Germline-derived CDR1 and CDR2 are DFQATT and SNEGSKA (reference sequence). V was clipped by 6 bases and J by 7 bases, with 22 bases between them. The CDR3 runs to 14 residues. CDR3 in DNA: TGCAGTGCGCCTCCCTGGGGGACGGGCGGGGAGCAGTACTTC. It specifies CSAPPWGTGGEQYF.

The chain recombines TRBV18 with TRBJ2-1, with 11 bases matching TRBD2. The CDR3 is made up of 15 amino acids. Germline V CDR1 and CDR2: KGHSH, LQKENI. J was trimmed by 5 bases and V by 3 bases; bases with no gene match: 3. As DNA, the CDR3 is TGTGCCAGCTCACCTAGCGGGAGGGCCAACAATGAGCAGTTCTTC. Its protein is CASSPSGRANNEQFF.

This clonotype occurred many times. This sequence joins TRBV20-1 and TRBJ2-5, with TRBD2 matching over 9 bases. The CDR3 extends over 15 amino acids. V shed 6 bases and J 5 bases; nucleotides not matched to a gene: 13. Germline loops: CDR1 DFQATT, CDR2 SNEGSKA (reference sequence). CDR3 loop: CSASPAGGAQETQYF. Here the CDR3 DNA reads TGCAGTGCATCTCCGGCGGGAGGGGCACAGGAGACCCAGTACTTC.

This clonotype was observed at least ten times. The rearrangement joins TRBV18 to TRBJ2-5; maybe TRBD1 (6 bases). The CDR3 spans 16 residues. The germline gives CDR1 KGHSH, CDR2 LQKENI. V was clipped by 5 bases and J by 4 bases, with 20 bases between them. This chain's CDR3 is CASSISRPGAGETQYF. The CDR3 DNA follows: TGTGCCAGCTCAATTTCTCGGCCAGGGGCTGGAGAGACCCAGTACTTC.

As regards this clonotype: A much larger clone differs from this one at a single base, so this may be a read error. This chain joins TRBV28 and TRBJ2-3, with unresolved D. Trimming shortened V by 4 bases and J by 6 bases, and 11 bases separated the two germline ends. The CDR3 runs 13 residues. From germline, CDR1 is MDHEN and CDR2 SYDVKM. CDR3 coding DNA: TGTGCCAGCAGTTCACCGTTCGTGGATACGCAGTATTTT. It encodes CASSSPFVDTQYF.